This TCR beta chain was found in a study of T-cell memory formation after mild COVID-19 (dated by TCRdb to 2020 to 2023). About the investigation overall: TCR sequence clusters from the two donors were largely donor specific. T-cell clones expanding and contracting after mild COVID-19 in a couple of donors were tracked by longitudinal TCRalpha and TCRbeta repertoire sequencing. The cohort was made up of two young adult volunteers, one female and one male, who were previously healthy.

Instrument used: Illumina NovaSeq 6000. Using 5'RACE with constant-segment primers, TCRalpha and TCRbeta cDNA libraries were constructed, with sample barcodes and unique molecular identifiers added in the process. RNA was extracted from every sample with Trizol reagent. The libraries were amplified in two PCR steps, and the second step added a second sample barcode and Illumina TruSeq adapters. Sequencing of libraries was performed on an Illumina NovaSeq with 2 x 150 bp paired-end reads. As for the original processing: With migec v1.2.7, reads were demultiplexed and then collapsed into UMI-guided consensus sequences. With mixcr v2.1.11, UMI consensuses were aligned to TRA and TRB V and J templates and assembled into clonotypes. Clonotypes were classified as expanded or contracted when called significant by both edgeR and NoisET, with noise models trained on biological replicates. For edgeR calls, the thresholds were a false discovery rate-adjusted p below 0.01 and a log2 fold-change of 1. As an exploratory analysis of dynamics, max-normalized trajectories of the 1000 most abundant clonotypes were examined with PCA combined with hierarchical clustering. Separately sequenced CD4+ and CD8+ repertoires were used to assign the CD4 or CD8 phenotype of responding clones. TCRdb took the public reads, trimmed them with fastp at Q25, ran MiXCR for clone calling and kept in-frame beta chains. Entries are consolidated by CDR3 protein sequence, retaining the most common genes and DNA. The V and J calls reflect TCRdb's pipeline rather than the authors' work. This sample holds about 610,000 distinct CDR3 sequences; approximately 15% were observed only once. The ten largest make up roughly 7.8% of the sample.

Concerning this clonotype itself: What antigen it recognizes has not been identified. Base-call qualities are not available, and no considerably larger clone is one nucleotide away.

Ficoll-Paque density gradient centrifugation was used to isolate PBMCs. What the research found in general, with its limitations: The study included only two mild cases, and larger cohorts that include severe cases with pre-infection samples were judged to be necessary. Balanced CD4/CD8 phenotypes were observed for clones contracting from day 15 to 85, whereas a bias towards CD4+ was observed for a second wave of clones expanding from day 15 to 37. SARS-CoV-2 specificity was not confirmed for the second-wave clones peaking on day 37. Some responding clones were found in pre-infection memory, which suggests that pre-existing cross-reactive memory T cells took part in the SARS-CoV-2 response. Contracting CD4+ clones were located mainly in the CM and EM memory subsets, whereas CD8+ clones were found to be enriched in EMRA.

Sequenced material: PBMCs or a T cell subset sorted from them (not recorded which). The source is an adult woman who had mild COVID-19 (a few samples of this study predate the infection). The sample titles of this study are shuffled in the database, so cell type and time point are left out; the donor was told from shared clones.

The CDR3 protein: CSVVMGKNIQYF. In nucleotides, the sequence is TGCAGCGTTGTCATGGGCAAAAACATTCAGTACTTC. The rearrangement combines TRBV29-1 with TRBJ2-4; the D gene assignment is ambiguous. The CDR3 measures 12 amino acids from cysteine to phenylalanine. The CDR3 DNA has 36 bases and is translated from base 1. V loses 4 bases, J loses 3 bases, and the germline ends lie 7 bases apart. Taken from the germline V gene, the CDR1 and CDR2 loops are SQVTM and ANQGSEA.